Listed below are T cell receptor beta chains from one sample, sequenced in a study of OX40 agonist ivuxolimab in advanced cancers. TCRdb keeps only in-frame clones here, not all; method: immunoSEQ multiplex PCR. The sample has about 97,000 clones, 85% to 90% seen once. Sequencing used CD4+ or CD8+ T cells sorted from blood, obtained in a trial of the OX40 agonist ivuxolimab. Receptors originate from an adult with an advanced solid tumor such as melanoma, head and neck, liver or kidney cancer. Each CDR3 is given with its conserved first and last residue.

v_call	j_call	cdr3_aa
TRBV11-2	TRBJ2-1	CASRVIRGDHNEQFF
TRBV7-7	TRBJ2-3	CASSLVAGSDTQYF
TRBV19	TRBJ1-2	CASSTQYHATGKEDYGYTF
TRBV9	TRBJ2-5	CASSRRGIVEETQYF
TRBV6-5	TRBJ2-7	CASSRITGPAYEQYF
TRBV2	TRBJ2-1	CASRLARPNEQFF
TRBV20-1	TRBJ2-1	CSPRGDNEQFF
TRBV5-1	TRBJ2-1	CASSSGTSSYNEQFF
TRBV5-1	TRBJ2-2	CASSHDNTGELFF
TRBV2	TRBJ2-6	CASSEGVTAGANVLTF
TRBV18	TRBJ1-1	CASSPRPLSLTQTEAFF
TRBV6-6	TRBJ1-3	CASSPFQTGNTIYF
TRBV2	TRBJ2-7	CASSGKAGASYEQYF
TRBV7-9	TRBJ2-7	CASSTIGEQYF
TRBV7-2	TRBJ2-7	CASSLEGISYEQYF
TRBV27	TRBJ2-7	CASTSLGAGGHEQYF
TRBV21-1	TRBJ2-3	CASRWSFRTQYF
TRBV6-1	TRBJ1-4	CASRHRREKLFF
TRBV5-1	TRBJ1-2	CASSFSGDNYGYTF
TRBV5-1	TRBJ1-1	CASSLATGGEKAFF
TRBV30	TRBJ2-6	CAWSVGGANVLTF
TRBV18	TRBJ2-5	CASSPQLETQYF
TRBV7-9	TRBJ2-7	CASSSAGASYEQYF